This TCR beta chain was recorded in a study of OX40 agonist ivuxolimab in advanced cancers. Study overall: Those treated in dose escalation had hepatocellular carcinoma, melanoma, renal cell cancer or head and neck cancer.

This CDR3 region has 13 residues. In germline, CDR1 is SGHRS, CDR2 YFSETQ. The V end was cut by 5 bases, the J end by 3 bases, with 11 bases between. The data were produced by immunoSEQ multiplex PCR, yet TCRdb's version contains in-frame clones alone and is incomplete. The repertoire holds tens of thousands of clones, with approximately 90% as singletons. A word on this clone: The same CDR3 is also encoded by other DNA sequences in this sample.

Specimen: CD4+ or CD8+ T cells sorted from blood, collected in a trial of the OX40 agonist ivuxolimab. The genes are TRBV5-1 and TRBJ1-1; D gene uncertain. The source of this sequence is an adult with an advanced solid tumor such as melanoma, head and neck, liver or kidney cancer. CDR3 DNA sequence: TGCGCCAGCAGTCCCGGACGGGACACTGAAGCTTTCTTT. Amino acid sequence: CASSPGRDTEAFF.